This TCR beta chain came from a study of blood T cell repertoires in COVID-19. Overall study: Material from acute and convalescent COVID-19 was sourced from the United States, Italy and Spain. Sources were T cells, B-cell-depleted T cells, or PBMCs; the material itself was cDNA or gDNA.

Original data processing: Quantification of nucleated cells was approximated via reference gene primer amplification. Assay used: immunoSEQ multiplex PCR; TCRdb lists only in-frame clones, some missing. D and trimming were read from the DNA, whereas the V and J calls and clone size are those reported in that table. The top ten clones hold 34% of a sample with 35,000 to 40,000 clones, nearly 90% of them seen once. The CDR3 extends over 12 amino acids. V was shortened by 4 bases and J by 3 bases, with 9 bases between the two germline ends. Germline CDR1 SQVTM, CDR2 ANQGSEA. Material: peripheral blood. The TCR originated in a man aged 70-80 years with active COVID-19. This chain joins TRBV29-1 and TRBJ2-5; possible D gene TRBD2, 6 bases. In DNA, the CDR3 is TGCAGCGTTGCCTGGACTAAAGAGACCCAGTACTTC. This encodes CSVAWTKETQYF.